These 14 T cell receptor beta chains were sequenced from one sample in a study of control samples from healthy donors and cancer patients. Some clones are missing from TCRdb's copy, which holds only in-frame ones; the method was immunoSEQ multiplex PCR. The sample holds 150,000 or so clones, 90% to 95% seen once. The sequenced sample was blood. These receptors were taken from a man in his late teens or twenties in good health.

A few counts support this clone. This rearrangement joins TRBV5-4 to TRBJ1-2; no clear D gene. CDR1 SGHNT and CDR2 YYREEE come from the germline V gene (reference sequence). V lost 0 bases and J lost 8, with 14 bases in between. This CDR3 has 14 amino acids. Here the CDR3 DNA reads TGTGCCAGCAGCTTGGGTGGCGAATGGTACGGCTACACCTTC. This codes for CASSLGGEWYGYTF.

The chain has TRBV25-1 and TRBJ1-2; D ambiguous. This CDR3 contains 12 residues. Germline V gene sequence: CDR1 MGHDK, CDR2 SYGVNS. V was clipped by 2 bases and J by 4 bases, with 5 bases between them. The CDR3 reads CASSEASYGYTF. CDR3 nucleotides: TGTGCCAGCAGTGAAGCCAGCTATGGCTACACCTTC.

This clone was detected only once. V usage is TRBV19 and J usage is TRBJ1-6, with D maybe TRBD1 (6 bases). The CDR3 has 17 amino acids. The V gene lost 1 base and the J gene lost 5 bases, with 15 bases spanning the gap. CDR1 and CDR2 from the germline V gene are LNHDA and SQIVND (reference sequence). CDR3: CASSIAAGDADNSPLHF. The CDR3 DNA follows: TGTGCCAGTAGTATAGCCGCAGGGGACGCAGATAATTCACCCCTCCACTTT.

The chain joins TRBV3-1 (or the pseudogene TRBV3-2) to TRBJ2-2, with TRBD1 matching over 7 bases. Germline V CDR1 and CDR2: LGHDT, YNNKEL (reference sequence). V dropped 1 base and J dropped 6; count of bases not matched to a gene: 11. The CDR3 is 17 residues long. CDR3 loop: CASSQVVNRGVSGELFF. The CDR3 DNA sequence: TGTGCCAGCAGCCAAGTCGTTAACAGGGGTGTTTCCGGGGAGCTGTTTTTT.

The genes are TRBV4-1 and TRBJ2-2, with 7 bases identical to TRBD2. The germline V gene has CDR1 MGHRA and CDR2 YSYEKL. Germline trimming cut 0 bases from V and 4 bases from J; bases unmatched to any gene: 5. This CDR3 contains 16 residues. The CDR3 DNA reads as TGCGCCAGCAGCCAAGAAGCGGGGATGGGCACCGGGGAGCTGTTTTTT. This translates into CASSQEAGMGTGELFF.

The gene calls are TRBV28 and TRBJ2-2; TRBD2 matches at 12 bases. CDR3 length equals 17 residues. Germline-derived CDR1 and CDR2 are MDHEN and SYDVKM. V trimming: 6 bases; J trimming: 6 bases; junction bases outside the gene matches: 11. This CDR3 is CASSGGWTSGKPGELFF. The CDR3, as DNA: TGTGCCAGCAGCGGAGGCTGGACTAGCGGGAAACCCGGGGAGCTGTTTTTT.

The chain links TRBV7-6 to TRBJ1-2; maybe TRBD1 (5 bases). CDR1 SGHVS and CDR2 FNYEAQ come from the germline V gene. CDR3 length equals 16 residues. Trimming took 2 bases from V and 5 from J, leaving 18 bases between them. The CDR3 DNA reads as TGTGCCAGCAGCTTAAGGCCCGGGACGGATTTTTATGGCTACACCTTC. The encoded protein is CASSLRPGTDFYGYTF.

This chain connects TRBV6-5 to TRBJ2-4; D remains ambiguous. Germline-derived CDR1 and CDR2 are MNHEY and SVGAGI. The germline V and J ends were trimmed by 6 bases and 0 bases, with 6 bases remaining between them. This CDR3 has 13 residues. CDR3 sequence (DNA): TGTGCCAGCAGGAGCCTAGCCAAAAACATTCAGTACTTC. As protein: CASRSLAKNIQYF.

The genes are TRBV4-1 and TRBJ1-1; no reliable D call. Per germline, CDR1 MGHRA and CDR2 YSYEKL. This CDR3 contains 15 residues. V lost 1 base and J lost 0, with 9 bases in between. The chain's CDR3 is CASSQAPGVNTEAFF. CDR3 bases: TGCGCCAGCAGCCAAGCCCCCGGGGTGAACACTGAAGCTTTCTTT.

CDR3 protein: CASSLHSGRGFADTQYF. The CDR3 DNA sequence: TGTGCCAGCAGCCTACATAGCGGGAGGGGTTTCGCCGACACGCAGTATTTT. V gene TRBV25-1 combines with J gene TRBJ2-3; 11 bases are shared with TRBD2. This CDR3 has 17 amino acids. Unmatched junction bases numbered 17, after V lost 6 bases and J lost 9 bases. CDR1 and CDR2 from the germline V gene are MGHDK and SYGVNS.

The CDR3 spells CASSIPLRTAFF. DNA for the CDR3: TGTGCCAGTAGTATACCCCTCAGGACGGCTTTCTTT. This sequence joins TRBV19 and TRBJ1-1; no reliable D call. Trimming left V 2 bases short and J 11 bases short, with 12 bases between. Germline CDR1 LNHDA, CDR2 SQIVND (reference sequence). The CDR3 consists of 12 residues.

This clone was counted once. V usage is TRBV29-1 and J usage is TRBJ1-1; 10 bases are a match to TRBD1. The ends lost 7 bases at V and 7 bases at J; junction bases unmatched: 9. The germline V gene encodes CDR1 SQVTM and CDR2 ANQGSEA. There are 13 residues in the CDR3. This chain's CDR3 is CSAFRDRGDEAFF. CDR3 sequence (DNA): TGCAGCGCCTTCCGGGACAGGGGCGATGAAGCTTTCTTT.

CDR3 protein: CAISQAREDGYTF. The DNA of the CDR3 is TGTGCCATCAGCCAGGCCAGGGAGGATGGCTACACCTTC. The V gene is TRBV10-3, the J gene TRBJ1-2, with D possibly matching TRBD1 (5 bases). V was pared by 6 bases and J by 6 bases, with 14 bases between. The CDR3 spans 13 residues. Germline values: CDR1 ENHRY, CDR2 SYGVKD.

This clone has a single count. The V gene is TRBV2, the J gene TRBJ2-7, with a weak D call TRBD1 (6 bases). V lost 11 bases to trimming and J lost 9 bases, with 20 bases between them. The CDR3 contains 12 residues. The germline gives CDR1 SNHLY, CDR2 FYNNEI. The CDR3 nucleotides read TGTGCCGGACGGGACATCGACGTAGGGCAGTACTTC. Protein sequence: CAGRDIDVGQYF.